The 9 T cell receptor beta chains given below trace back to one sample, sequenced in a study of cytomegalovirus exposure and HLA in healthy donors. The table came from immunoSEQ multiplex PCR; TCRdb's copy has only in-frame clones and leaves some out. The data hold about 130,000 clones, with around 94% observed a single time. Sequenced: PBMCs. These receptors were taken from a woman aged 18-35 years in good health and CMV-seronegative.

The genes are TRBV18 and TRBJ1-2, with D perhaps matching TRBD1 (5 bases). Germline V lookup: CDR1 KGHSH, CDR2 LQKENI. The CDR3 contains 15 residues. V lost 3 bases and J 5 bases, leaving 16 bases between the germline ends. The CDR3 sequence is CASSPFLTAPYGYTF. The DNA for the CDR3 is TGTGCCAGCTCACCCTTCTTGACAGCCCCTTATGGCTACACCTTC.

This clone has just one count. The rearrangement links TRBV9 to TRBJ2-1; a weak D match, TRBD1 (6 bases). Per the germline V gene, CDR1 is SGDLS and CDR2 is YYNGEE. Trimming removed 0 bases from V and 0 bases from J, with 10 bases in between. This CDR3 has 16 residues. CDR3 protein: CASSVAGALSYNEQFF. The CDR3 nucleotides are TGTGCCAGCAGCGTAGCAGGGGCTCTCTCCTACAATGAGCAGTTCTTC.

The chain combines TRBV27 with TRBJ1-1, with 8 nucleotides matching TRBD1. The ends lost 6 bases at V and 5 bases at J; junction bases unmatched: 8. The CDR3 is made up of 14 amino acids. Germline CDR1 and CDR2: MNHEY and SMNVEV (reference sequence). Written as DNA, the CDR3 is TGTGCCAGCAGCCCCAGGGGGCGCGGAACTGAAGCTTTCTTT. It encodes CASSPRGRGTEAFF.

The CDR3 here is CASSLLGTLKLFF. CDR3 nucleotide sequence: TGTGCCAGTTCACTTCTCGGGACACTCAAACTGTTTTTT. The V and J genes are TRBV28 and TRBJ1-4, with D maybe TRBD1 (6 bases). The CDR3 spans 13 residues. Germline V gene lookup returns CDR1 MDHEN and CDR2 SYDVKM. Between the trimmed V and J ends, which lost 9 bases and 11 bases, there was a span of 19 bases.

J is TRBJ1-1 and V is TRBV6-1, with D possibly being TRBD1 (5 bases). V gave up 1 base and J gave up 7 bases, with 13 bases separating them. In germline, CDR1 is MNHNS, CDR2 SASEGT. This CDR3 has 14 amino acids. The CDR3 is CASSEERGVVEAFF. The DNA for the CDR3 is TGTGCCAGCAGTGAAGAAAGGGGCGTGGTTGAAGCTTTCTTT.

The V and J genes are TRBV6-5 and TRBJ2-3; 10 bases are shared with TRBD2. The V segment lost 3 bases and the J segment 5 bases; nucleotides outside the gene matches: 8. CDR3 size: 16 residues. Germline V lookup: CDR1 MNHEY, CDR2 SVGAGI. The CDR3 DNA follows: TGTGCCAGCAGTTATTTCCTAGCGGGGGCGATAGATACGCAGTATTTT. As protein: CASSYFLAGAIDTQYF.

The genes are TRBV5-1 and TRBJ1-6; TRBD1 matches 9 bases. Germline V gene sequence: CDR1 SGHRS, CDR2 YFSETQ. Losses at the gene ends were 4 bases for V and 4 bases for J; bases not matched to a gene: 6. This CDR3 comprises 16 residues. CDR3 sequence: CASSTGQGLYNSPLHF. The DNA for the CDR3 is TGCGCCAGCAGCACGGGACAGGGACTATATAATTCACCCCTCCACTTT.

CDR3 bases: TGTGCCAGCAGCTTGGATCCACGGGAATACAACTATGGCTACACCTTC. Amino acid sequence: CASSLDPREYNYGYTF. The V call is TRBV5-4, the J call TRBJ1-2, with D hard to call. The CDR3 loop spans 16 amino acids. V dropped 0 bases and J dropped 2 bases, with 14 bases sitting between them. Germline V gene data show CDR1 as SGHNT and CDR2 as YYREEE (reference sequence).

The chain has TRBV6-1 and TRBJ1-4; 7 nucleotides match TRBD1. Germline V gene data show CDR1 as MNHNS and CDR2 as SASEGT. The CDR3 consists of 13 residues. After removal of 8 bases from V and 5 bases from J, the junction contained 5 bases not matched to a gene. Written as DNA, the CDR3 is TGTGCCAGCGCACAGGGGTTGAATGAAAAACTGTTTTTT. This gives the protein CASAQGLNEKLFF.